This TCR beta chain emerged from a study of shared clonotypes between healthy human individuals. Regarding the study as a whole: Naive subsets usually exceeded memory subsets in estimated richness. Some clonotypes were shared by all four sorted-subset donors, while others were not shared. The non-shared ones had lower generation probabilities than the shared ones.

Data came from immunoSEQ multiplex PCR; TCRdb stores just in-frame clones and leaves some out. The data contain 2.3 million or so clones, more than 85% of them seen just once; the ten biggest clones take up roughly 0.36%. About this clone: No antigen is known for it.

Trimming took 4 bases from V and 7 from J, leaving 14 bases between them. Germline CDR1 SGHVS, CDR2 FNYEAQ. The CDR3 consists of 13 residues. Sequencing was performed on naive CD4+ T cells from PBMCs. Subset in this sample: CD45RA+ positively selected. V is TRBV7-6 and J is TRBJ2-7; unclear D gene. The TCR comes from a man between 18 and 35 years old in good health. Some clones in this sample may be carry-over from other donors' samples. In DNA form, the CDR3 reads TGTGCCAGCAGCTATTCGTGGTCTGGGGAGCAGTACTTC. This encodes CASSYSWSGEQYF.